A single sample gave rise to the 2 T cell receptor beta chains below, sequenced in a study of blood T cell repertoires in COVID-19. This table comes from immunoSEQ multiplex PCR, and its TCRdb copy is limited to in-frame clones, with some not included. This table has 250,000 or so clones, 84% appearing once. Sequenced: peripheral blood. The receptors derive from a man between 60 and 70 years old with acute or convalescent COVID-19.

This clone showed up just a few times. The chain joins TRBV6-6 to TRBJ1-5; no firm D call. The V gene's germline CDR1 is MNHNY and CDR2 SVGAGI (reference sequence). The CDR3 contains 16 residues. Between the trimmed V and J ends, which lost 2 bases and 7 bases, there was a span of 18 bases. The CDR3 nucleotides are TGTGCCAGCAGTTACCTCGACCCCGGGGTAGGCCAGCCCCAGCATTTT. Translating it yields CASSYLDPGVGQPQHF.

This clone was observed once. The chain employs TRBV25-1 and TRBJ1-1; D is undetermined. The CDR3 totals 14 residues. V gave up 5 bases and J gave up 1 base, with 11 bases separating them. The germline V gene encodes CDR1 MGHDK and CDR2 SYGVNS. The CDR3, as DNA: TGTGCCAGCAGTCCCGTACAGAGGAACACTGAAGCTTTCTTT. Its translation: CASSPVQRNTEAFF. The variable domain in full, completed from reference TRBV25-1 and TRBJ1-1, reads EADIYQTPRYLVIGTGKKITLECSQTMGHDKMYWYQQDPGMELHLIHYSYGVNSTEKGDLSSESTVSRIRTEHFPLTLESARPSHTSQYLCASSPVQRNTEAFFGQGTRLTVV.